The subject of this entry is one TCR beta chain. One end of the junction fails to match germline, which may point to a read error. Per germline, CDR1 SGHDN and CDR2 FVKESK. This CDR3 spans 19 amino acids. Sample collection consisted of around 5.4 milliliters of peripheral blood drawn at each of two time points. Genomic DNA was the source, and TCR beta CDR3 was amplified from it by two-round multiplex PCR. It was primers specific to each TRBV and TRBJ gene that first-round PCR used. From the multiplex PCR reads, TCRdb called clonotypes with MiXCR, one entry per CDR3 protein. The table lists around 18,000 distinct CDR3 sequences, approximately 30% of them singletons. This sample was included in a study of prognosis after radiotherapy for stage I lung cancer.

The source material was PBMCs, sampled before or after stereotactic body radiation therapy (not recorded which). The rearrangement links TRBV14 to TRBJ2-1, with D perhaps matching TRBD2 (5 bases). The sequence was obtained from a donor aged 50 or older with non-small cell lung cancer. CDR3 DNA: TGTGCCAGCAGCCAAGAACGGGGTAATGGGCGTGGACCCTACAATGTGCAGTTCTTC. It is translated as CASSQERGNGRGPYNVQFF. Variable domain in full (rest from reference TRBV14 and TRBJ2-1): EAGVTQFPSHSVIEKGQTVTLRCDPISGHDNLYWYRRVMGKEIKFLLHFVKESKQDESGMPNNRFLAERTGGTYSTLKVQPAELEDSGVYFCASSQERGNGRGPYNVQFFGPGTRLTVL.